Below, 26 T cell receptor beta chains from the same sample are listed, as sequenced in a study of T cells in Graves' hyperthyroidism and ophthalmopathy. RNA transcripts were the template for amplifying TCR beta CDR3 regions. Initially, a first-round RT-PCR of the TCR CDR3 employed the HTBI primer set. From the multiplex PCR reads, TCRdb called clonotypes with MiXCR, one entry per CDR3 protein. The sample yields about 360,000 distinct CDR3 sequences, about 13% seen once. The sample comprised blood. All receptors derive from a woman younger than 30 with Graves' hyperthyroidism.

The chain links TRBV2 to TRBJ1-6; D is possibly TRBD1 (5 bases). There are 13 residues in the CDR3. V gave up 10 bases and J gave up 10 bases, with 17 bases separating them. The germline V gene has CDR1 SNHLY and CDR2 FYNNEI. The CDR3 DNA follows: TGTGCCACCCTACGGGGTAGGGACTCACCCCTCCACTTT. It specifies CATLRGRDSPLHF. The full variable domain, in which reference TRBV2 and TRBJ1-6 provide the parts outside the CDR3, is EPEVTQTPSHQVTQMGQEVILRCVPISNHLYFYWYRQILGQKVEFLVSFYNNEISEKSEIFDDQFSVERPDGSNFTLKIRSTKLEDSAMYFCATLRGRDSPLHFGNGTRLTVT.

In this sample, this clonotype turned up once. The chain recombines TRBV7-2 with TRBJ1-3; D not resolved. Trimming removed 5 bases at V and 5 bases at J, with 7 bases between. CDR1 and CDR2 from the germline V gene are SGHTA and FQGNSA. There are 12 residues in the CDR3. CDR3 loop: CASSLERNTIYF. In nucleotides, the CDR3 is TGTGCCAGCAGCCTCGAAAGAAACACCATATATTTT.

The sample holds many counts of this clonotype. The chain recombines TRBV6-1 with TRBJ2-7; D is possibly TRBD2 (6 bases). V was trimmed by 7 bases and J by 0 bases, leaving 22 bases between them. Germline assignment: CDR1 MNHNS and CDR2 SASEGT. The CDR3 runs 17 residues. As DNA, the CDR3 is TGTGCCAGCATGAGGAGAGTAGCGGCCCTGAGCTCCTACGAGCAGTACTTC. It codes for CASMRRVAALSSYEQYF.

Ten or more counts support this clonotype. The CDR3 DNA reads TGTGCCAGCAGTTACCCGGAGACCCAGTACTTC. It encodes CASSYPETQYF. This chain links TRBV6-2 or TRBV6-3 with TRBJ2-5; unclear D gene. The CDR3 is 11 amino acids. Germline CDR1 MNHEY, CDR2 SVGEGT. Trimming shortened V by 2 bases and J by 5 bases, and 3 bases separated the two germline ends.

This clonotype was found many times. The chain couples TRBV7-8 to TRBJ1-5, with a tentative D call TRBD1 (5 bases). CDR3 length: 14 residues. Germline loops: CDR1 SGHVS, CDR2 FQNEAQ. V shed 0 bases and J shed 10 bases, with 13 bases lying between them. CDR3 in amino acids: CASSLASTGGPQHF. The DNA of the CDR3 is TGTGCCAGCAGCTTAGCATCAACTGGGGGTCCCCAGCATTTT. Full variable domain (missing parts from reference TRBV7-8 and TRBJ1-5): GAGVSQSPRYKVAKRGQDVALRCDPISGHVSLFWYQQALGQGPEFLTYFQNEAQLDKSGLPSDRFFAERPEGSVSTLKIQRTQQEDSAVYLCASSLASTGGPQHFGDGTRLSIL.

V is TRBV5-4 and J is TRBJ2-5; 9 nucleotides line up with TRBD2. Per germline, CDR1 SGHNT and CDR2 YYREEE (reference sequence). J gave up 5 bases and V 0 bases, and 5 bases lay outside the gene matches. The CDR3 is 15 residues long. The CDR3 region is CASSLGREGRETQYF. DNA of the CDR3: TGTGCCAGCAGCTTGGGGCGGGAGGGCCGGGAGACCCAGTACTTC.

The table lists this clonotype with many counts. This chain connects TRBV27 to TRBJ2-1; maybe TRBD1 (6 bases). The V gene's germline CDR1 is MNHEY and CDR2 SMNVEV (reference sequence). CDR3 length equals 17 residues. V was shortened by 5 bases and J by 0 bases, with 17 bases between the two germline ends. This chain's CDR3 is CASSINGQIFSYNEQFF. The CDR3 DNA follows: TGTGCCAGCAGTATCAACGGACAGATTTTCTCCTACAATGAGCAGTTCTTC.

There are many counts of this clonotype. The chain employs TRBV7-9 and TRBJ1-2; possible D gene TRBD1, 5 bases. This CDR3 is built from 16 residues. The V end lost 4 bases, the J end lost 4 bases, and 19 bases lay between the germline ends. Germline V gives CDR1 SEHNR, CDR2 FQNEAQ (reference sequence). This CDR3 reads CASSSFSGTEIYGYTF. CDR3 nucleotide sequence: TGTGCCAGCAGCTCCTTTTCCGGGACGGAAATCTATGGCTACACCTTC.

This clonotype was counted many times. V gene TRBV30 combines with J gene TRBJ2-3; D ambiguous. CDR3 length: 13 residues. The germline V and J ends were trimmed by 1 base and 0 bases, with 5 bases remaining between them. Germline V gene sequence: CDR1 GTSNPN, CDR2 SVGIG (reference sequence). DNA of the CDR3: TGTGCCTGGAGTGGGAGAAGCACAGATACGCAGTATTTT. It specifies CAWSGRSTDTQYF.

In this sample, this clonotype turned up many times. The chain is built from TRBV27 and TRBJ1-1; D might be TRBD1 (6 bases). The V end lost 2 bases, the J end lost 1 base, and 8 bases lay between the germline ends. Germline V gene sequence: CDR1 MNHEY, CDR2 SMNVEV (reference sequence). The CDR3 contains 14 residues. CDR3 sequence reads: CASSLRTANTEAFF. CDR3 coding DNA: TGTGCCAGCAGTTTAAGGACAGCGAACACTGAAGCTTTCTTT.

The chain carries TRBV29-1 and TRBJ2-1, with D tentatively TRBD2 (5 bases). Trimming removed 4 bases at V and 7 bases at J, with 14 bases between. The germline CDR1 and CDR2 sequences are SQVTM and ANQGSEA. The CDR3 length is 13 residues. In DNA form, the CDR3 reads TGCAGCGTTGCCGGGGAATTAAGTAATGAGCAGTTCTTC. As protein: CSVAGELSNEQFF.

This clonotype was detected many times. CDR3 loop: CASSFIPMTSRTDTQYF. CDR3 DNA sequence: TGTGCCAGCAGTTTTATCCCGATGACTAGTCGCACAGATACGCAGTATTTT. This chain uses TRBV12-3 or TRBV12-4 with TRBJ2-3, with D possibly TRBD2 on 6 matching bases. Trimming cost V 3 bases and J 1 base, with 17 bases left between them. This CDR3 comprises 17 residues.

This clonotype was counted only a few times. One junction end does not reproduce the germline sequence, and a read error may be involved. The chain carries TRBV7-2 and TRBJ2-2; the D call may be TRBD1 or TRBD2 (5 bases each). This CDR3 region has 12 residues. Germline CDR1 and CDR2: SGHTA and FQGNSA. The CDR3 region is CATSEGTGELFF. The DNA of the CDR3 is TGTGCCACCAGCGAGGGGACCGGGGAGCTGTTTTTT. Full variable domain (outside the CDR3, taken from reference TRBV7-2 and TRBJ2-2): GAGVSQSPSNKVTEKGKDVELRCDPISGHTALYWYRQSLGQGLEFLIYFQGNSAPDKSGLPSDRFSAERTGGSVSTLTIQRTQQEDSAVYLCATSEGTGELFFGEGSRLTVL.

This clonotype came up many times. This CDR3 is CSAREGNSNQPQHF. DNA for the CDR3: TGCAGTGCTAGAGAAGGCAATAGCAATCAGCCCCAGCATTTT. The gene calls are TRBV20-1 and TRBJ1-5; D ambiguous. Trimming stripped 0 bases from V and 0 bases from J, with 6 bases between. This CDR3 comprises 14 residues. The germline gives CDR1 DFQATT, CDR2 SNEGSKA (reference sequence).

This clonotype appeared a few times. The chain links TRBV6-1 to TRBJ2-2; D ambiguous. Germline V gene lookup returns CDR1 MNHNS and CDR2 SASEGT. Trimming removed 8 bases from V and 6 bases from J, with 13 bases in between. This CDR3 is 13 amino acids long. The CDR3 loop is CASYRATAGELFF. The CDR3 nucleotides read TGTGCCAGCTATCGAGCGACGGCCGGGGAGCTGTTTTTT.

This clonotype has only a few counts. The CDR3 coding sequence is TGTGCCAGCAGCTCACGGACTAGCGGGGGAGCTACAACCGGGGAGCTGTTTTTT. As protein: CASSSRTSGGATTGELFF. The chain joins TRBV9 to TRBJ2-2; 13 bases fit TRBD2. The CDR3 loop spans 18 amino acids. V lost 4 bases, J lost 5 bases, and 11 bases stayed unmatched. Germline CDR1 is SGDLS and CDR2 is YYNGEE.

Regarding this clonotype: A much larger clone differs from this one at a single base, so this may be a read error. Because the CDR3 is missing its conserved closing phenylalanine or tryptophan, this is likely a read error. The chain joins TRBV28 to TRBJ2-7, with 8 bases lining up with TRBD2. Germline-derived CDR1 and CDR2 are MDHEN and SYDVKM. Losses at the gene ends were 6 bases for V and 2 bases for J; bases not matched to a gene: 15. The CDR3 loop spans 17 amino acids. The CDR3 loop reads CASRRHSLAGIPYEQYS. CDR3 in DNA: TGTGCCAGCAGACGCCACTCCTTAGCGGGGATACCCTACGAGCAGTACTCC.

V is TRBV20-1 and J is TRBJ1-2; the match to TRBD1 covers 7 bases. This CDR3 region has 13 residues. Germline CDR1 is DFQATT and CDR2 is SNEGSKA (reference sequence). J was trimmed by 10 bases and V by 0 bases; bases with no gene match: 8. The CDR3 region is CSARDWTGGAYTF. Here the CDR3 DNA reads TGCAGTGCTAGAGACTGGACAGGAGGTGCCTACACCTTC.

In its sample, this clonotype was seen many times. This chain joins TRBV19 and TRBJ2-1; D gene unclear. The ends were cut back, 8 bases at V and 9 bases at J, with 11 bases in the middle. CDR1 LNHDA and CDR2 SQIVND come from the germline V gene (reference sequence). This CDR3 contains 11 residues. CDR3 in amino acids: CASGSLIEQFF. CDR3 bases: TGTGCCAGTGGATCACTAATTGAGCAGTTCTTC.

The gene calls are TRBV25-1 and TRBJ1-6, with a possible D match to TRBD1 (6 bases). V lost 6 bases to trimming and J lost 7 bases, with 13 bases between them. Germline V gene sequence: CDR1 MGHDK, CDR2 SYGVNS. The CDR3 extends over 14 amino acids. CDR3 nucleotides: TGTGCCAGCAGCCAGGGGTTCGAAAATTCACCCCTCCACTTT. Its translation: CASSQGFENSPLHF.

The chain uses TRBV6-5 and TRBJ2-7; D gene unclear. There are 16 residues in the CDR3. CDR1 is MNHEY and CDR2 is SVGAGI in the germline V gene. V lost 2 bases, J lost 2 bases, and 16 bases lay in between. CDR3 sequence: CASSYNRRTVTYEQYF. The CDR3, as DNA: TGTGCCAGCAGTTACAACCGCCGGACGGTGACCTACGAGCAGTACTTC.

Many counts were recorded for this clonotype. J is TRBJ1-1 and V is TRBV10-3; D gene uncertain. Trimming cost V 4 bases and J 0 bases, with 3 bases left between them. The CDR3 length is 12 residues. Germline V gene lookup returns CDR1 ENHRY and CDR2 SYGVKD. Here the CDR3 DNA reads TGTGCCATCAGTGGAGTGAACACTGAAGCTTTCTTT. Amino acids: CAISGVNTEAFF.

This clonotype was detected many times. V gene TRBV7-3 combines with J gene TRBJ2-2, with 9 bases identical to TRBD2. J was trimmed by 6 bases and V by 2 bases; bases with no gene match: 1. This CDR3 spans 14 amino acids. Germline values: CDR1 SGHTA, CDR2 FQGTGA. The CDR3 nucleotides read TGTGCCAGCAGCTTAGCGGGAGGGCCCGGGGAGCTGTTTTTT. It encodes CASSLAGGPGELFF. Full variable domain (missing parts from reference TRBV7-3 and TRBJ2-2): GAGVSQTPSNKVTEKGKYVELRCDPISGHTALYWYRQSLGQGPEFLIYFQGTGAADDSGLPNDRFFAVRPEGSVSTLKIQRTERGDSAVYLCASSLAGGPGELFFGEGSRLTVL.

The sample holds many counts of this clonotype. The chain combines TRBV2 with TRBJ1-5, with a weak D call TRBD1 (5 bases). Trimming stripped 7 bases from V and 3 bases from J, with 16 bases between. The CDR3 is 15 residues long. Looked up from germline, CDR1 is SNHLY and CDR2 is FYNNEI. The CDR3 bases are TGTGCCAGCAATACACGCCGGGGGAACAATCAGCCCCAGCATTTT. Protein product: CASNTRRGNNQPQHF.

Ten or more counts support this clonotype. CDR3 residues: CASSEWRVGNTEAFF. CDR3 nucleotide sequence: TGTGCCAGCAGTGAATGGAGGGTGGGGAACACTGAAGCTTTCTTT. The J gene is TRBJ1-1, the V gene TRBV6-1; unclear D gene. Between the trimmed V and J ends, which lost 2 bases and 1 base, there was a span of 11 bases. The CDR3 covers 15 residues. Germline V gene data show CDR1 as MNHNS and CDR2 as SASEGT.

This clonotype was observed many times. The chain carries TRBV2 and TRBJ1-4; D is unclear. Looked up from germline, CDR1 is SNHLY and CDR2 is FYNNEI. This CDR3 region has 13 residues. V was cut by 10 bases and J by 8 bases, with 17 bases left in between. The CDR3 spells CATRRMGDEKLFF. The CDR3 DNA follows: TGTGCCACCAGACGGATGGGAGACGAAAAACTGTTTTTT.